This T cell receptor beta chain was captured by sequencing in a study of post-analysis software for immune sequencing data. Presence of unique molecular identifiers characterized the TCR beta cDNA libraries. One entry per CDR3 protein, called by TCRdb with MiXCR from the PCR reads. The repertoire holds approximately 570,000 distinct CDR3 sequences, with 44% as singletons. The TCR comes from a girl aged 5 to 17 with multiple sclerosis. Sample: blood.

In nucleotides, the CDR3 is TGTGCCAGCCGGACCGGCGGGGATACGCAGTATTTT. This sequence encodes CASRTGGDTQYF. V and J are TRBV27 and TRBJ2-3; D possibly corresponds to TRBD2 (5 bases). Germline CDR1 and CDR2: MNHEY and SMNVEV (reference sequence). V was pared by 8 bases and J by 6 bases, with 12 bases between. CDR3 length: 12 amino acids.